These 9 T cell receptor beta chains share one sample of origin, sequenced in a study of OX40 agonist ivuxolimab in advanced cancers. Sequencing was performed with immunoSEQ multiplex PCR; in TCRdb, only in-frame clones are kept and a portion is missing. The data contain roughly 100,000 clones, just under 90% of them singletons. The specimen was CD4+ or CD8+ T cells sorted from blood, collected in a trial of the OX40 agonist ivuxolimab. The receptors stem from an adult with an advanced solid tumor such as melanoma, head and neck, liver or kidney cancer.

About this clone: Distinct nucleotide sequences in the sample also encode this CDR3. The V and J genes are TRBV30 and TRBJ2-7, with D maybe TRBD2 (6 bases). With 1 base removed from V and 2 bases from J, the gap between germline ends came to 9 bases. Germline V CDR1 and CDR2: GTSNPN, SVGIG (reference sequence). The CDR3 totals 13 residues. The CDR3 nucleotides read TGTGCCTGGAGTGGGGACTTCCCCTACGAGCAGTACTTC. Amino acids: CAWSGDFPYEQYF.

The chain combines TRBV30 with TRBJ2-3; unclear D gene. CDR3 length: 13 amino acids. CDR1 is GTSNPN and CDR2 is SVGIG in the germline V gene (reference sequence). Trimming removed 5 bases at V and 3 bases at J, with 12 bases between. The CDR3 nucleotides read TGTGCCTGGGGACCCCAGACTACAGATACGCAGTATTTT. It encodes CAWGPQTTDTQYF.

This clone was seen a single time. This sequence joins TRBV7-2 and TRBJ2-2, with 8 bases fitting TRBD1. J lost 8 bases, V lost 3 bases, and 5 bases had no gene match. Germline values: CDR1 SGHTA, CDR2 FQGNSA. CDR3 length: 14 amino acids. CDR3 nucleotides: TGTGCCAGCAGCTTGAGGCAGGGGGCTGGGGAGCTGTTTTTT. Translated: CASSLRQGAGELFF.

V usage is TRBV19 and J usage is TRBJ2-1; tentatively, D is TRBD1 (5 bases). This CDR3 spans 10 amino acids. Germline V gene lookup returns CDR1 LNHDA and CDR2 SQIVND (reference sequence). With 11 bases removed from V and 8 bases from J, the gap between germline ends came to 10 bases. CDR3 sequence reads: CAVGVYEQFF. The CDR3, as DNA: TGTGCCGTAGGGGTCTATGAGCAGTTCTTC.

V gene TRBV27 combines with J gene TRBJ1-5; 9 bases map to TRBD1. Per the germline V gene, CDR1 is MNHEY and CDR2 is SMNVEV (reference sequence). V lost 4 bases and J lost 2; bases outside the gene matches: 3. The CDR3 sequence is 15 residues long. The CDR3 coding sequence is TGTGCCAGCAGTTCACAGGGGGCCGGCAATCAGCCCCAGCATTTT. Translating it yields CASSSQGAGNQPQHF.

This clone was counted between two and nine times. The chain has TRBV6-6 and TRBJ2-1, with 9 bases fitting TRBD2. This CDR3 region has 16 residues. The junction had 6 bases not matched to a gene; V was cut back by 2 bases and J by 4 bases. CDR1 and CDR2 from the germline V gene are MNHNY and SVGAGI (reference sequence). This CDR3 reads CASSYLRTSEYNEQFF. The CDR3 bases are TGTGCCAGCAGTTACCTACGGACTAGCGAGTACAATGAGCAGTTCTTC.

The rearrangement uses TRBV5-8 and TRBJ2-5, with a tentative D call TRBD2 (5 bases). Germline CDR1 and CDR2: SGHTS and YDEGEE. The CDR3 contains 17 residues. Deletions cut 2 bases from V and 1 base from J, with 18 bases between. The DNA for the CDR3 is TGTGCCAGCAGCTTAGGCCGATCTAGCTCTACCCAAGAGACCCAGTACTTC. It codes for CASSLGRSSSTQETQYF.

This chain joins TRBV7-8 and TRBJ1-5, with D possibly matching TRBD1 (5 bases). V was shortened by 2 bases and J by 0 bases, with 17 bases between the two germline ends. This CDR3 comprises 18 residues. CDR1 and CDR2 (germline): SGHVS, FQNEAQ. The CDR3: CASSLILGTGDSNQPQHF. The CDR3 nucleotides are TGTGCCAGCAGCTTAATACTGGGGACGGGCGATAGCAATCAGCCCCAGCATTTT. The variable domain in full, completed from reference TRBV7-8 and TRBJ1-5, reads GAGVSQSPRYKVAKRGQDVALRCDPISGHVSLFWYQQALGQGPEFLTYFQNEAQLDKSGLPSDRFFAERPEGSVSTLKIQRTQQEDSAVYLCASSLILGTGDSNQPQHFGDGTRLSIL.

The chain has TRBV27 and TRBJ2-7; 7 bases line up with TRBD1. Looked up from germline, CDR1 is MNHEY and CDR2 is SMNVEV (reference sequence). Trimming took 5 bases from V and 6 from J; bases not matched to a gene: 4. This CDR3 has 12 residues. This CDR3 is CASSNRGVEQYF. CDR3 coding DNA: TGTGCCAGCAGTAACAGGGGAGTCGAGCAGTACTTC.